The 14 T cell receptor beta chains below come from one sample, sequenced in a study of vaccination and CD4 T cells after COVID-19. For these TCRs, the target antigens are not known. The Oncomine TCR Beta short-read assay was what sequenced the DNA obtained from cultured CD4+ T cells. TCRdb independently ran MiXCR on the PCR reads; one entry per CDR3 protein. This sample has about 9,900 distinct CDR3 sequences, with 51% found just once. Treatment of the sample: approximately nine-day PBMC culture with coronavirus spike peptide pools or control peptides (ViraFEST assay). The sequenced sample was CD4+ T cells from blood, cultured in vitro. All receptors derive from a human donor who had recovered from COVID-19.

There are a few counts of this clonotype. In DNA form, the CDR3 reads TGTGCTAGTGGTTTGGATATGCCCACTGAAGCTTTCTTT. Translation gives CASGLDMPTEAFF. The rearrangement joins TRBV12-5 to TRBJ1-1; D gene unclear. Germline V gene data show CDR1 as LGHNT and CDR2 as FRNRAP. Trimming removed 1 base at V and 4 bases at J, with 7 bases between. CDR3 size: 13 residues.

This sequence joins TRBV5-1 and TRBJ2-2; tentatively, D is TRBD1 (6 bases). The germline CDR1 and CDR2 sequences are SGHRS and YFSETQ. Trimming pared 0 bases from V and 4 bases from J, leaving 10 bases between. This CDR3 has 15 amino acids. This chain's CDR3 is CASSLAVGATGELFF. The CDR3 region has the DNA TGCGCCAGCAGCTTGGCCGTGGGGGCCACCGGGGAGCTGTTTTTT.

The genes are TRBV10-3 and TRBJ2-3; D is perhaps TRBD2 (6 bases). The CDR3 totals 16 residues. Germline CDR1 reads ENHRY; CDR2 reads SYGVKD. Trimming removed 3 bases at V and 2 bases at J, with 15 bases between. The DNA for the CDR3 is TGTGCCATCAGTGATCGGGACTCCATCTACACAGATACGCAGTATTTT. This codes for CAISDRDSIYTDTQYF.

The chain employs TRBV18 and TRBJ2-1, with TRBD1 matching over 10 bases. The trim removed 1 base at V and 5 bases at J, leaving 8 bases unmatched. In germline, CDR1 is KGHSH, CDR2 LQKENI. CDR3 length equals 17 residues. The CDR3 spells CASSPQVRDRGHNEQFF. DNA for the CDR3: TGTGCCAGCTCACCACAGGTTCGGGACAGGGGACACAATGAGCAGTTCTTC.

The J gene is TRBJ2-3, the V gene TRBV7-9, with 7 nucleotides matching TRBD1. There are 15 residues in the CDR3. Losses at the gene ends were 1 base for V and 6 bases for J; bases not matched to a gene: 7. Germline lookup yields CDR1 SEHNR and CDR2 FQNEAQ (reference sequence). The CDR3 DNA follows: TGTGCCAGCAGCTTAGTTCGTAGGGGGCGGGATACGCAGTATTTT. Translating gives CASSLVRRGRDTQYF. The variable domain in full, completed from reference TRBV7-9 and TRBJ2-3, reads DTGVSQNPRHKITKRGQNVTFRCDPISEHNRLYWYRQTLGQGPEFLTYFQNEAQLEKSRLLSDRFSAERPKGSFSTLEIQRTEQGDSAMYLCASSLVRRGRDTQYFGPGTRLTVL.

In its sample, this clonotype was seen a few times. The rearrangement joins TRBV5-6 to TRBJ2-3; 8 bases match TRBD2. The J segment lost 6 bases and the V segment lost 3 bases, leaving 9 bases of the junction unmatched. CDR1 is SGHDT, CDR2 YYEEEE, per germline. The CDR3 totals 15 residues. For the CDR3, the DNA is TGTGCCAGCAGCTCCGTAGCGGGGCGTGGGGATACGCAGTATTTT. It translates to CASSSVAGRGDTQYF. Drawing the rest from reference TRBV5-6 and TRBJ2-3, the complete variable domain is DAGVTQSPTHLIKTRGQQVTLRCSPKSGHDTVSWYQQALGQGPQFIFQYYEEEERQRGNFPDRFSGHQFPNYSSELNVNALLLGDSALYLCASSSVAGRGDTQYFGPGTRLTVL.

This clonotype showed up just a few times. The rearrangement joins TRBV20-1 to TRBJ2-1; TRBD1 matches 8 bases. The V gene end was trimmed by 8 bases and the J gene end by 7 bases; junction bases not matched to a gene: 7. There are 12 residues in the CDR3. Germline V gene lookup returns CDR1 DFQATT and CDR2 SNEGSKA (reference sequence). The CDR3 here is CSPRTGWNEQFF. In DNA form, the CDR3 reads TGCAGTCCAAGGACAGGGTGGAATGAGCAGTTCTTC.

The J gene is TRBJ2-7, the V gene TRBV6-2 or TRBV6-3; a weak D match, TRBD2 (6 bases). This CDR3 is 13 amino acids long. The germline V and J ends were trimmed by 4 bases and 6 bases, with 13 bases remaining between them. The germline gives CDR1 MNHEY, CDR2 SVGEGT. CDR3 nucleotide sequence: TGTGCCAGCAGTTTAGGGACTGCAAGCGAGCAGTACTTC. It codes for CASSLGTASEQYF.

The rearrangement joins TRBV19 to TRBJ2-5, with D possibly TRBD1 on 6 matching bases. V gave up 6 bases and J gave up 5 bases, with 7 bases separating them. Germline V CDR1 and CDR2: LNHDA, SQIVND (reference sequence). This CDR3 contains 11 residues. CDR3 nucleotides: TGTGCCAGTAGCCAGGGGGAGACCCAGTACTTC. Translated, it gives CASSQGETQYF.

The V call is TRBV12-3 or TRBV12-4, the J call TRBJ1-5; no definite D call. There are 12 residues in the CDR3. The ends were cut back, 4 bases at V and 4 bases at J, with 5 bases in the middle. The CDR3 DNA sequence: TGTGCCAGCAGTTCCATTAATCAGCCCCAGCATTTT. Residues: CASSSINQPQHF.

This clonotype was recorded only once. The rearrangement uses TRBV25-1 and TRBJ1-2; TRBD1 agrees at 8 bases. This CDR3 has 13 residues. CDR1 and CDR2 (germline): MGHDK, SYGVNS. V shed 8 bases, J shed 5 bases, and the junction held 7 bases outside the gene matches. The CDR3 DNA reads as TGTGCCAGCGGGTCGACAGGGGAGTATGGCTACACCTTC. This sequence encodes CASGSTGEYGYTF.

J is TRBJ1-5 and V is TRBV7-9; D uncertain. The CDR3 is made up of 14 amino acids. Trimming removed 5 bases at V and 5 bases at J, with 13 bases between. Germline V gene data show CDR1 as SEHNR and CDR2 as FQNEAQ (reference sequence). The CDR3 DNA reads TGTGCCAGCAGCAAGGACCGTTCGGATCAGCCCCAGCATTTT. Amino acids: CASSKDRSDQPQHF.

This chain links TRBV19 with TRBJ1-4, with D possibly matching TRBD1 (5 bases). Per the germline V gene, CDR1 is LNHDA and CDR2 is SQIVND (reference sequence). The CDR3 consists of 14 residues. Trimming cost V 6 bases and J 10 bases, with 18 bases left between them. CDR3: CASRPTGGRGKLFF. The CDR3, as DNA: TGTGCCAGTAGGCCGACCGGGGGGAGGGGAAAACTGTTTTTT. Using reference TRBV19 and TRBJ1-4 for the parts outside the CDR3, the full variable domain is DGGITQSPKYLFRKEGQNVTLSCEQNLNHDAMYWYRQDPGQGLRLIYYSQIVNDFQKGDIAEGYSVSREKKESFPLTVTSAQKNPTAFYLCASRPTGGRGKLFFGSGTQLSVL.

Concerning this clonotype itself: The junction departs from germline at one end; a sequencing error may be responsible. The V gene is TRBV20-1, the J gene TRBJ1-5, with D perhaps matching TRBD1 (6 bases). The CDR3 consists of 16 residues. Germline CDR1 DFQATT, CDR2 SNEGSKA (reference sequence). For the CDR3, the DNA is TGCAGTGCTAGAGATCCCCGCGCAGGGGAGAATCAGCCCCGGCATTTT. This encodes CSARDPRAGENQPRHF.